This entry lists 27 T cell receptor beta chains sequenced from one sample in a study of shared clonotypes between healthy human individuals. Profiled with immunoSEQ multiplex PCR; TCRdb holds only in-frame clones, not every one. Counted here are about 1.9 million clones, around 93% occurring once; the ten biggest clones make up under 2%. CD45RO-negative, CCR7-selected cells formed the naive CD8 fraction, which excluded terminally differentiated effector memory CD45RA+ cells. The sample taken for sequencing was naive CD8+ T cells from PBMCs. These receptors originate from a man between 18 and 29 years old in good health. Some clones in this sample may be carry-over from other donors' samples.

The V call is TRBV29-1, the J call TRBJ2-1; 7 positions match TRBD2. V dropped 7 bases and J dropped 5; count of bases not matched to a gene: 11. The CDR3 totals 14 residues. From germline, CDR1 is SQVTM and CDR2 ANQGSEA. This CDR3 reads CSGLTSVGDNEQFF. The CDR3 coding sequence is TGCAGCGGGCTCACTAGCGTGGGGGACAATGAGCAGTTCTTC.

Regarding this clone: The same CDR3 is also encoded by other DNA sequences in this sample. The chain couples TRBV27 to TRBJ2-5; no clear D gene. Trimming took off 2 bases at V and 5 bases at J, with 3 bases between the two ends. Germline values: CDR1 MNHEY, CDR2 SMNVEV (reference sequence). The CDR3 has 11 amino acids. The CDR3, as DNA: TGTGCCAGCAGTTTACGCGAGACCCAGTACTTC. Protein product: CASSLRETQYF.

The J gene is TRBJ1-1, the V gene TRBV28; 8 nucleotides line up with TRBD1. The CDR3 length is 18 residues. Trimming removed 5 bases from V and 3 bases from J; junction bases left unmatched: 17. CDR1 and CDR2 from the germline V gene are MDHEN and SYDVKM. The CDR3 is CASSPQSYLQGGDTEAFF. The CDR3 bases are TGTGCCAGCAGTCCTCAGAGCTACTTACAGGGGGGGGACACTGAAGCTTTCTTT. Together with reference TRBV28 and TRBJ1-1, the CDR3 gives the full variable domain: DVKVTQSSRYLVKRTGEKVFLECVQDMDHENMFWYRQDPGLGLRLIYFSYDVKMKEKGDIPEGYSVSREKKERFSLILESASTNQTSMYLCASSPQSYLQGGDTEAFFGQGTRLTVV.

The chain uses TRBV28 and TRBJ2-7, with 12 bases that match TRBD2. V shed 2 bases and J 5 bases; nucleotides not matched to a gene: 4. The CDR3 runs 15 residues. Germline V gene data show CDR1 as MDHEN and CDR2 as SYDVKM. The chain's CDR3 is CASSLLAGGPHEQYF. The CDR3 region has the DNA TGTGCCAGCAGTTTACTAGCGGGAGGGCCTCACGAGCAGTACTTC.

About this clone: Different DNA sequences within this sample yield the same CDR3. This chain joins TRBV7-9 and TRBJ2-7; 9 bases are a match to TRBD2. J gave up 2 bases and V 1 base, and 6 bases lay outside the gene matches. CDR1 and CDR2 from the germline V gene are SEHNR and FQNEAQ (reference sequence). This CDR3 comprises 16 residues. CDR3 residues: CASSLGLAGGTYEQYF. DNA of the CDR3: TGTGCCAGCAGCTTAGGGTTGGCGGGAGGGACCTACGAGCAGTACTTC.

The rearrangement joins TRBV4-2 to TRBJ2-7; TRBD1 agrees at 9 bases. CDR3 length equals 17 residues. Germline CDR1 reads LGHNA; CDR2 reads YNFKEQ. V was clipped by 4 bases and J by 4 bases; unmatched bases: 14. The CDR3 DNA follows: TGTGCCAGCAGCCCCCGGGGACAGGGACAGCTTATGTACGAGCAGTACTTC. This translates into CASSPRGQGQLMYEQYF.

This sequence joins TRBV30 and TRBJ1-1; D is uncertain. This CDR3 spans 13 amino acids. The germline V and J ends were trimmed by 0 bases and 1 base, with 6 bases remaining between them. From germline, CDR1 is GTSNPN and CDR2 SVGIG (reference sequence). CDR3 residues: CAWSVGKNTEAFF. In DNA form, the CDR3 reads TGTGCCTGGAGTGTTGGCAAGAACACTGAAGCTTTCTTT.

The rearrangement links TRBV13 to TRBJ2-1, with D unresolved. Deletions cut 4 bases from V and 9 bases from J, with 10 bases between. This CDR3 region has 12 residues. Germline loops: CDR1 PRHDT, CDR2 FYEKMQ (reference sequence). In nucleotides, the CDR3 is TGTGCCAGCAGCTCCAGGTCTAGTGAGCAGTTCTTC. Translating it yields CASSSRSSEQFF.

The V call is TRBV27, the J call TRBJ2-3; possibly TRBD2 for D (6 bases). V lost 3 bases to trimming and J lost 3 bases, with 19 bases between them. The CDR3 has 17 amino acids. Germline V CDR1 and CDR2: MNHEY, SMNVEV (reference sequence). The CDR3 loop reads CASSLASGERSTDTQYF. The CDR3 DNA sequence: TGTGCCAGCAGTTTGGCTTCGGGGGAGCGATCGACAGATACGCAGTATTTT.

The gene calls are TRBV6-5 and TRBJ2-3; perhaps D is TRBD1 or TRBD2 (5 bases each). V was clipped by 5 bases and J by 12 bases, with 18 bases between them. CDR3 length: 13 amino acids. Per the germline V gene, CDR1 is MNHEY and CDR2 is SVGAGI. The DNA of the CDR3 is TGTGCCAGCAGTCCCCTTGGGGGATCCAGTCAGTATTTT. As protein: CASSPLGGSSQYF.

This clone was seen more than once but under ten times. A much larger clone is a single base away; this may be a read error. The chain couples TRBV25-1 to TRBJ1-4; D not certain. CDR1 MGHDK and CDR2 SYGVNS come from the germline V gene. The V end was cut by 4 bases, the J end by 7 bases, with 4 bases between. The CDR3 totals 11 residues. Written as DNA, the CDR3 is TGTGCCAGCAGTGTAGGTGAAAAACTGTTTTTT. Amino acid sequence: CASSVGEKLFF.

The chain has TRBV28 and TRBJ2-7; the D gene is possibly TRBD2 (6 bases). The CDR3 has 14 amino acids. In germline, CDR1 is MDHEN, CDR2 SYDVKM. Trimming stripped 8 bases from V and 0 bases from J, with 14 bases between. The CDR3 DNA is TGTGCCAGCGACTACGGAGGGAACTCCTACGAGCAGTACTTC. Protein sequence: CASDYGGNSYEQYF. Supplemented by reference TRBV28 and TRBJ2-7, the full variable domain reads DVKVTQSSRYLVKRTGEKVFLECVQDMDHENMFWYRQDPGLGLRLIYFSYDVKMKEKGDIPEGYSVSREKKERFSLILESASTNQTSMYLCASDYGGNSYEQYFGPGTRLTVT.

This chain joins TRBV9 and TRBJ1-1; TRBD1 agrees at 7 bases. Germline CDR1 reads SGDLS; CDR2 reads YYNGEE. V shed 4 bases, J shed 0 bases, and the junction held 6 bases outside the gene matches. CDR3 length equals 15 residues. The CDR3, as DNA: TGTGCCAGCAGCAGGGGTGGGACAGTGAACACTGAAGCTTTCTTT. This encodes CASSRGGTVNTEAFF.

CDR3 nucleotides: TGTGCCAGCAGCTTAGGCCAGGGTGGTAATGAGCAGTTCTTC. This translates into CASSLGQGGNEQFF. The rearrangement joins TRBV7-2 to TRBJ2-1, with a possible D match to TRBD1 (5 bases). V lost 1 base and J lost 7, with 11 bases in between. CDR3 length: 14 amino acids. Germline assignment: CDR1 SGHTA and CDR2 FQGNSA.

The chain carries TRBV9 and TRBJ2-7; 10 nucleotides line up with TRBD1. J gave up 5 bases and V 4 bases, and 9 bases lay outside the gene matches. This CDR3 has 15 amino acids. Germline V gene data show CDR1 as SGDLS and CDR2 as YYNGEE. The CDR3 spells CASSPWDRGVDEQYF. As DNA, the CDR3 is TGTGCCAGCAGCCCCTGGGACAGGGGAGTGGACGAGCAGTACTTC.

The chain uses TRBV30 and TRBJ2-1; maybe TRBD2 (6 bases). Looked up from germline, CDR1 is GTSNPN and CDR2 is SVGIG (reference sequence). The V end lost 2 bases, the J end lost 2 bases, and 10 bases lay between the germline ends. This CDR3 is built from 14 residues. The CDR3 DNA reads TGTGCCTGGAGTCTTGGGGAGGCCTACAATGAGCAGTTCTTC. Amino acids: CAWSLGEAYNEQFF.

V gene TRBV6-1 combines with J gene TRBJ2-7, with 7 bases fitting TRBD1. The length of the CDR3 is 14 residues. In germline, CDR1 is MNHNS, CDR2 SASEGT. With V trimmed by 10 bases and J by 3 bases, 12 bases remained unmatched. Written as DNA, the CDR3 is TGTGCCACCTGCCCTGAGGGGGCCCTCTACGAGCAGTACTTC. Protein: CATCPEGALYEQYF.

V and J are TRBV7-8 and TRBJ2-7; TRBD2 matches 12 bases. This CDR3 is 20 amino acids long. The V gene end was trimmed by 0 bases and the J gene end by 0 bases; junction bases not matched to a gene: 12. Germline values: CDR1 SGHVS, CDR2 FQNEAQ. The CDR3 DNA reads TGTGCCAGCAGCTTAGCCCGAGCCGGACTAGCGGGATTATCCTCCTACGAGCAGTACTTC. It is translated as CASSLARAGLAGLSSYEQYF.

The rearrangement links TRBV13 to TRBJ2-2; D possibly corresponds to TRBD1 (6 bases). The ends were cut back, 7 bases at V and 5 bases at J, with 11 bases in the middle. CDR1 is PRHDT and CDR2 is FYEKMQ in the germline V gene (reference sequence). This CDR3 comprises 13 residues. The CDR3 protein is CASTIRGTGELFF. The CDR3 nucleotides are TGTGCCAGCACCATAAGGGGGACCGGGGAGCTGTTTTTT.

The chain joins TRBV2 to TRBJ2-2; 9 nucleotides agree with TRBD2. The trim removed 7 bases at V and 4 bases at J, leaving 4 bases unmatched. Germline V gives CDR1 SNHLY, CDR2 FYNNEI. The CDR3 runs to 14 residues. The CDR3: CASMEREATGELFF. CDR3 nucleotide sequence: TGTGCCAGCATGGAGCGGGAGGCCACCGGGGAGCTGTTTTTT.

This clone came up once. This chain connects TRBV5-6 to TRBJ2-2; TRBD2 agrees at 11 bases. The CDR3 sequence is 17 residues long. The J segment lost 5 bases and the V segment lost 4 bases, leaving 10 bases of the junction unmatched. Germline V gene lookup returns CDR1 SGHDT and CDR2 YYEEEE. CDR3 bases: TGTGCCAGCAGCGTCGAACCGGGACTAGCGGAGACCGGGGAGCTGTTTTTT. This gives the protein CASSVEPGLAETGELFF.

The rearrangement joins TRBV4-1 to TRBJ2-1; 13 positions agree with TRBD2. The ends lost 4 bases at V and 8 bases at J; junction bases unmatched: 11. CDR3 size: 17 residues. Germline V CDR1 and CDR2: MGHRA, YSYEKL. CDR3 DNA sequence: TGCGCCAGCAGCCGAACCCCAACTAGCGGGAGGGCGGATGAGCAGTTCTTC. Translating it yields CASSRTPTSGRADEQFF.

The gene calls are TRBV4-1 and TRBJ2-7; no reliable D call. CDR1 is MGHRA and CDR2 is YSYEKL in the germline V gene. Trimming removed 2 bases from V and 6 bases from J, with 8 bases in between. CDR3 length equals 12 residues. The CDR3 nucleotides read TGCGCCAGCAGCCAAAATTTGGGCGAGCAGTACTTC. Protein product: CASSQNLGEQYF.

J is TRBJ2-7 and V is TRBV28, with 8 positions matching TRBD1. This CDR3 comprises 15 residues. V lost 6 bases, J lost 4 bases, and 11 bases stayed unmatched. Germline loops: CDR1 MDHEN, CDR2 SYDVKM. CDR3 DNA: TGTGCCAGCAGCTACGACATGGACAGGGAATACGAGCAGTACTTC. Translation: CASSYDMDREYEQYF. The variable domain in full, completed from reference TRBV28 and TRBJ2-7, reads DVKVTQSSRYLVKRTGEKVFLECVQDMDHENMFWYRQDPGLGLRLIYFSYDVKMKEKGDIPEGYSVSREKKERFSLILESASTNQTSMYLCASSYDMDREYEQYFGPGTRLTVT.

V and J are TRBV4-1 and TRBJ2-1; 9 nucleotides agree with TRBD1. From germline, CDR1 is MGHRA and CDR2 YSYEKL. There are 16 residues in the CDR3. The trim removed 5 bases at V and 4 bases at J, leaving 9 bases unmatched. Written as DNA, the CDR3 is TGCGCCAGCAGCAGGACCCGGGACAGGGAATACAATGAGCAGTTCTTC. Translation: CASSRTRDREYNEQFF.

This chain joins TRBV19 and TRBJ2-1; D is possibly TRBD2 (6 bases). This CDR3 comprises 18 residues. Per the germline V gene, CDR1 is LNHDA and CDR2 is SQIVND (reference sequence). V lost 3 bases, J lost 0 bases, and 18 bases lay in between. This CDR3 is CASSMTRVLLPSYNEQFF. The DNA of the CDR3 is TGTGCCAGTAGTATGACTAGGGTTTTACTCCCCTCCTACAATGAGCAGTTCTTC.

The rearrangement uses TRBV27 and TRBJ2-1; D might be TRBD1 (6 bases). The CDR3 runs 16 residues. V gave up 4 bases and J gave up 0 bases, with 13 bases separating them. Germline V lookup: CDR1 MNHEY, CDR2 SMNVEV (reference sequence). Here the CDR3 DNA reads TGTGCCAGCAGTTCAAGGACAGCTAACTCCTACAATGAGCAGTTCTTC. Translation gives CASSSRTANSYNEQFF.